The TCR beta chain under discussion was sequenced for a study of cytomegalovirus exposure and HLA in healthy donors. Overall study results and limits: Immune exposure data for these donors was limited to CMV serostatus.

Germline V gene lookup returns CDR1 SGHDT and CDR2 YYEEEE. The junction had 7 bases not matched to a gene; V was cut back by 4 bases and J by 4 bases. The CDR3 length is 15 residues. Amplification used 60 Vbeta primers and 13 Jbeta primers. Sequencing used immunoSEQ multiplex PCR; TCRdb keeps in-frame clones, though not all of them. The sample gives roughly 130,000 clones, roughly 84% of which show up once; around 1.7% is in the top ten. About this clone: Antigen: not known.

The chain uses TRBV5-6 and TRBJ1-4; 7 bases map to TRBD1. The source is a boy between 10 and 17 years old in good health and CMV-seronegative. Sequenced sample: PBMCs. The DNA for the CDR3 is TGTGCCAGCAGCATATACAGGGGTCTTAATGAAAAACTGTTTTTT. Translating gives CASSIYRGLNEKLFF.